This T cell receptor (beta chain) came from a study of shared clonotypes between healthy human individuals. Overall study: Donor ages ranged 18 to 49 years: a couple of women, a few men. Study observations and caveats: Sequencing of the sorted subsets was shown by rarefaction to be incomplete despite large depth.

In this sample, this clone turned up once. The antigen is undetermined. The same CDR3 arises from other DNA sequences in this sample as well. Nashville, Tennessee was home to all donors, each a Caucasian adult. TCRdb's table, derived via immunoSEQ multiplex PCR, lists solely in-frame clones and lacks some. The data contain some 2,000,000 clones, under 97% of them singletons. This clonotype was obtained from a man between 18 and 29 years old in good health. What was sequenced was naive CD4+ T cells sorted from blood. Documented subset: CD45RA+ positively selected.

CDR3 DNA sequence: TGTGCCAGCAGCTTATCGGGGAGCTACGAGCAGTACTTC. This encodes CASSLSGSYEQYF. V gene TRBV7-2 combines with J gene TRBJ2-7, with D maybe TRBD2 (5 bases). The CDR3 extends over 13 amino acids. Trimming took off 2 bases at V and 3 bases at J, with 8 bases between the two ends. Germline values: CDR1 SGHTA, CDR2 FQGNSA.